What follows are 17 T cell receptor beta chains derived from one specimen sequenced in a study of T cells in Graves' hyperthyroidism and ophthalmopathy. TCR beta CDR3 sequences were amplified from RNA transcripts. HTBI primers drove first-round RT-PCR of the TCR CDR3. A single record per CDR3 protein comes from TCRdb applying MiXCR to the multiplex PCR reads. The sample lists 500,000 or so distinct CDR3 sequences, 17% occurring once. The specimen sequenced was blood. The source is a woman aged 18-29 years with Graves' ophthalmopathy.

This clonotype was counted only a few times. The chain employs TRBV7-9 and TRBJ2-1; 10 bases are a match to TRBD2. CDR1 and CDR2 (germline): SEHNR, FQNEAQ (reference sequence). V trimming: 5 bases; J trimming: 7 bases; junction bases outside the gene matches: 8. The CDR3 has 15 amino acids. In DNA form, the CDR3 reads TGTGCCAGCAGCCCTAGCGGGGGCTTGGGGAATGAGCAGTTCTTC. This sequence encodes CASSPSGGLGNEQFF.

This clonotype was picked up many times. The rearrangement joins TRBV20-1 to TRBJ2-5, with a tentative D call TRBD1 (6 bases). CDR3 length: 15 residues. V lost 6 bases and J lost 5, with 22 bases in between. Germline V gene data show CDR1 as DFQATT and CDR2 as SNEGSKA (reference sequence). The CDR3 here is CSANNNRDVGETQYF. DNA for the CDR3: TGCAGTGCCAACAACAACAGGGACGTCGGGGAGACCCAGTACTTC.

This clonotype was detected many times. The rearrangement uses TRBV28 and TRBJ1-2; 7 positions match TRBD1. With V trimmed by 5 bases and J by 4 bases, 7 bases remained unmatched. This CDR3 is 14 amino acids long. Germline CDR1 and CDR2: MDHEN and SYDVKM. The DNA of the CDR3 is TGTGCCAGCAGTCTCGGACAGGCAGGCTATGGCTACACCTTC. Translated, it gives CASSLGQAGYGYTF.

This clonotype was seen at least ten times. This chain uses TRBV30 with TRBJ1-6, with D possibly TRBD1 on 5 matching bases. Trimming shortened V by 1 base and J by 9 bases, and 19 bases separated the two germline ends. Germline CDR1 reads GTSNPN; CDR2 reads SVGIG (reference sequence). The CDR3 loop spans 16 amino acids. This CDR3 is CAWSGGRRPPGSPLHF. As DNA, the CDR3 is TGTGCCTGGAGTGGGGGCAGGCGTCCTCCAGGTTCACCCCTCCACTTT.

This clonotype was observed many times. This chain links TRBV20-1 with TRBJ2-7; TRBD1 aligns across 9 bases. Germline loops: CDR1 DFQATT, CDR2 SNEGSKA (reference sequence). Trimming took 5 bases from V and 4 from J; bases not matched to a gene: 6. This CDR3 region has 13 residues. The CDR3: CSAAPGQGYEQYF. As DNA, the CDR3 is TGCAGTGCTGCACCGGGACAGGGATACGAGCAGTACTTC.

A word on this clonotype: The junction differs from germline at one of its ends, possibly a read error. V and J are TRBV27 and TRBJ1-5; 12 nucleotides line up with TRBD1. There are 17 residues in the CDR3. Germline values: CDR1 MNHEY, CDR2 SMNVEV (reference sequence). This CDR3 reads CATSDSGTGGSNQPQHF. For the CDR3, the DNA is TGTGCCACCAGTGACTCCGGGACAGGGGGCAGTAATCAGCCCCAGCATTTT.

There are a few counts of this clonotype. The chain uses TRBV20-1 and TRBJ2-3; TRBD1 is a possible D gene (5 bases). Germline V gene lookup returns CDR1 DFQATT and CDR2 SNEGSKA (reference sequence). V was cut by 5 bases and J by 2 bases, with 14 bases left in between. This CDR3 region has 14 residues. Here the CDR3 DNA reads TGCAGTGCTGCCCCTTGGGGCCACACAGATACGCAGTATTTT. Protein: CSAAPWGHTDTQYF.

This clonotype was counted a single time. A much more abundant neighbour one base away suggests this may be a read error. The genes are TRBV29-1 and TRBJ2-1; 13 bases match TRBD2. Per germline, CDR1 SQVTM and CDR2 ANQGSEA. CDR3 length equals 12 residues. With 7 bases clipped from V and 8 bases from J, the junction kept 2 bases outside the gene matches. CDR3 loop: CSGLAGGDEQFF. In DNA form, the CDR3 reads TGCAGCGGACTAGCGGGGGGAGATGAGCAGTTCTTC.

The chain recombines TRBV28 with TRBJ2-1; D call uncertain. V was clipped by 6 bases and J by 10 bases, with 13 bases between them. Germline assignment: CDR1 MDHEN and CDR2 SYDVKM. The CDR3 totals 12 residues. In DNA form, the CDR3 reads TGTGCCAGCAGGAACTGGGTCGGGGAGCAGTTCTTC. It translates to CASRNWVGEQFF.

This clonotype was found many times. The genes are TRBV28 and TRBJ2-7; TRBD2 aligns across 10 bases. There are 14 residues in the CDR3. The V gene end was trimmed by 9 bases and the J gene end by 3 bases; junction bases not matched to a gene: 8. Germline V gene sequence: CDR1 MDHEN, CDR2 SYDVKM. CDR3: CASRRRTSGYEQYF. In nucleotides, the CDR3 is TGTGCCAGTAGACGAAGGACTAGCGGCTACGAGCAGTACTTC.

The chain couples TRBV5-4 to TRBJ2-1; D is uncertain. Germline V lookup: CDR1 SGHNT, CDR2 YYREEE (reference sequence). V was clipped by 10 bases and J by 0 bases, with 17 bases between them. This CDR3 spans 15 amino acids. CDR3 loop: CAASRILSSYNEQFF. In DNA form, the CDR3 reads TGTGCCGCCTCGAGGATCCTTAGCTCCTACAATGAGCAGTTCTTC.

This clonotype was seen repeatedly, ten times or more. The chain's CDR3 is CAWSRLASKDTQYF. Here the CDR3 DNA reads TGTGCCTGGAGTCGGCTAGCTTCCAAAGATACGCAGTATTTT. The chain recombines TRBV30 with TRBJ2-3, with a possible D match to TRBD2 (5 bases). The CDR3 runs 14 residues. V dropped 2 bases and J dropped 5 bases, with 14 bases sitting between them. Germline CDR1 GTSNPN, CDR2 SVGIG (reference sequence). Full variable domain (missing parts from reference TRBV30 and TRBJ2-3): SQTIHQWPATLVQPVGSPLSLECTVEGTSNPNLYWYRQAAGRGLQLLFYSVGIGQISSEVPQNLSASRPQDRQFILSSKKLLLSDSGFYLCAWSRLASKDTQYFGPGTRLTVL.

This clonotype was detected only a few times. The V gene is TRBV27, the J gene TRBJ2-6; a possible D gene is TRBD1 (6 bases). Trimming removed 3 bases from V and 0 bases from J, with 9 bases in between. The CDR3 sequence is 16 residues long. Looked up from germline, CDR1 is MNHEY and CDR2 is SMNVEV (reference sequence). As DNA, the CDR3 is TGTGCCAGCAGTTTGGACAGCTCCTCTGGGGCCAACGTCCTGACTTTC. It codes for CASSLDSSSGANVLTF. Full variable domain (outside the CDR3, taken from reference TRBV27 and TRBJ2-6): EAQVTQNPRYLITVTGKKLTVTCSQNMNHEYMSWYRQDPGLGLRQIYYSMNVEVTDKGDVPEGYKVSRKEKRNFPLILESPSPNQTSLYFCASSLDSSSGANVLTFGAGSRLTVL.

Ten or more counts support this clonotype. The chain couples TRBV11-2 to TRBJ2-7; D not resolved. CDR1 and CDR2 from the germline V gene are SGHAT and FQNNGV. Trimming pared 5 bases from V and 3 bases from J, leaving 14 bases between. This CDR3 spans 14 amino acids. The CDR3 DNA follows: TGTGCCAGCAGCCCCGAAGGCTTTAGCTACGAGCAGTACTTC. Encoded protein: CASSPEGFSYEQYF.

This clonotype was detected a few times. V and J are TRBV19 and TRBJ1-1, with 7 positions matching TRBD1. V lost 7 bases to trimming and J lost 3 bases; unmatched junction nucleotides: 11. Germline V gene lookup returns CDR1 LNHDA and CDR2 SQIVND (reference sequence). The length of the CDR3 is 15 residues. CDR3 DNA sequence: TGTGCCAGTACCATGGGGACAGTGAGTTACACTGAAGCTTTCTTT. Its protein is CASTMGTVSYTEAFF.

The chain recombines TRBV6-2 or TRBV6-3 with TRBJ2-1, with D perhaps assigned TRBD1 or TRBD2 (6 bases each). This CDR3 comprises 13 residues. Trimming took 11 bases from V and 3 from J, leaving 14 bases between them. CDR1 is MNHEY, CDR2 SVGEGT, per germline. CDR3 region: CAGSGALYNEQFF. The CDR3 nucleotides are TGTGCCGGCTCGGGGGCCCTCTACAATGAGCAGTTCTTC.

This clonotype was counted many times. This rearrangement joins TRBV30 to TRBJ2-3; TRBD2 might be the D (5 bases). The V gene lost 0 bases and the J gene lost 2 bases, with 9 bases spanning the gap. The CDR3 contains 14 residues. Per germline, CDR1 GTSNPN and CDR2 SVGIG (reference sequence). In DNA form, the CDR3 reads TGTGCCTGGAGTGTGAGTAGCGACACAGATACGCAGTATTTT. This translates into CAWSVSSDTDTQYF. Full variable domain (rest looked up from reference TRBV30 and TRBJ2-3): SQTIHQWPATLVQPVGSPLSLECTVEGTSNPNLYWYRQAAGRGLQLLFYSVGIGQISSEVPQNLSASRPQDRQFILSSKKLLLSDSGFYLCAWSVSSDTDTQYFGPGTRLTVL.